This record concerns one TCR beta chain sequence. Its antigen is unknown. Base qualities are not at hand, and no much larger clone is one base apart. The sample is drawn from a study of blood T cell repertoires in COVID-19 (dated by TCRdb to between 2020 and 2021). Study-level background: Samples covering the acute and convalescent phases of COVID-19 were provided by collaborators in the United States, Italy and Spain. The prospective study material was composed of cDNA or gDNA derived from T cells, B-cell-depleted T cells, or PBMCs. Where HLA class I and class II types were available, the types were taken from metadata supplied by the sample provider, not from assay-based typing. Sample metadata almost always included a de-identified subject ID, COVID-19 status, age in years and sex. Deeply sampled blood TCRbeta repertoires from subjects exposed to, actively infected with, or recovered from COVID-19 were included in the dataset. Samples came from the ongoing ImmuneRACE study (first 160 participants) plus 1,254 subjects from 6 global collaborators. A freely available public database, intended as a resource for researchers studying the immune response to SARS-CoV-2, is where the repertoires were released. Paper-wide results and their limitations: Clinical and demographic metadata were provided uncurated, with the amount varying by source and participant.

Participants in the prospective study were enrolled through a virtual design, were aged about 18 to 90 years, and lived in roughly 26 United States geographic areas. In the prospective study, participants were assigned to cohorts based on the clinical history participants reported in a screening survey and a study questionnaire. For ImmuneRACE Cohort 3, a participant was defined as recovered based on two consecutive negative NP/OP PCR tests, clearance by a healthcare professional, or resolution of symptoms. In the prospective study, whole blood, serum and a nasopharyngeal or oropharyngeal swab were collected from each participant by mobile phlebotomists. Participants in the prospective study had the option to provide additional blood draws and questionnaires over an approximately 2-month period. Blood samples from the prospective study were shipped frozen or at room temperature prior to DNA extraction.

The immunoSEQ Assay, a bias-controlled multiplex PCR, was used to amplify TCRbeta CDR3 regions from genomic DNA. The source study handled its data this way. The number of nucleated cells in each sample was estimated from the amplification of reference gene primers within the assay. Sequence reads were collapsed and filtered to measure the absolute abundance of every unique TCRbeta CDR3 rearrangement. For each sample, productive Simpson clonality was calculated by taking the square root of Simpson's diversity index across productive rearrangements. In its TCRdb copy, this immuneACCESS table keeps in-frame sequences only and misses some clones. Where compared with another copy, unresolved V genes explain less than half of these, and the others have no known cause. V and J calls and clone size are given by that table; D and trimming were obtained from the DNA. Recorded for this sample are roughly 340,000 clones; roughly nine tenths of them occurred a single time. The ten most abundant clones make up about 1% of the sample.

The CDR3 contains 14 residues, cysteine and phenylalanine counted. The only DNA kept is the CDR3, 42 bases in frame from the first base. CDR1 and CDR2 are read off the germline V gene (reference sequence) as LNHDA and SQIVND. A distance of 10 bases separates the germline ends of V and J, which lose 7 bases and 0 bases respectively. The sequence was obtained from a man aged 18 to 29 who had recovered from COVID-19. What was sequenced was PBMCs or T cells enriched from blood (not recorded which). The V and J segments used are TRBV19 and TRBJ2-1; D gene: possibly TRBD1, on 6 matching bases. The DNA sequence follows: TGTGCCAGTATGGGGGCGGGCTCCTACAATGAGCAGTTCTTC. Its translation reads: CASMGAGSYNEQFF.